Shown below are 31 T cell receptor beta chains from a single sample sequenced in a study of T-cell memory formation after mild COVID-19 (dated by TCRdb to 2020 to 2023). Libraries were constructed by 5' RACE. TCRdb records Illumina NovaSeq 6000 as the sequencer. TCRdb ran its own pipeline on the public reads, namely fastp trimming at Q25 and MiXCR clone calling, and kept in-frame beta chains. Each entry is one CDR3 protein sequence, shown with its most common DNA and genes. The sample data list 150,000 to 200,000 distinct CDR3 sequences, and roughly 16% of these were observed just once. Of the sample, around 1.9% is held by the ten largest clones. Sequencing was carried out using PBMCs or a T cell subset sorted from them (not recorded which). These receptors all stem from an adult woman who had mild COVID-19 (a few samples of this study predate the infection). The sample titles of this study are shuffled in the database, so cell type and time point are left out; the donor was told from shared clones.

The V call is TRBV2, the J call TRBJ2-7; possibly TRBD1 or TRBD2 for D (5 bases each). The CDR3 covers 14 residues. In germline, CDR1 is SNHLY, CDR2 FYNNEI. Trimming pared 7 bases from V and 2 bases from J, leaving 15 bases between. The CDR3 DNA follows: TGTGCCAGCACCTCGCCGGGACCTACCTACGAGCAGTACTTC. Translating gives CASTSPGPTYEQYF.

V is TRBV5-1 and J is TRBJ2-1, with 9 bases identical to TRBD2. Unmatched junction bases numbered 12, after V lost 4 bases and J lost 10 bases. Per germline, CDR1 SGHRS and CDR2 YFSETQ. The CDR3 totals 15 residues. The DNA of the CDR3 is TGCGCCAGCAGCGCGGTCGGAGGGCGGGAGGGCGAGCAGTTCTTC. Protein product: CASSAVGGREGEQFF.

This clonotype was seen only a few times. This rearrangement joins TRBV4-1 to TRBJ2-5; D gene unclear. The length of the CDR3 is 12 residues. V was pared by 4 bases and J by 9 bases, with 12 bases between. Germline V gene lookup returns CDR1 MGHRA and CDR2 YSYEKL. CDR3 sequence (DNA): TGCGCCAGCAGCCCCTTCGGTGTCCCCCAGTACTTC. Translated: CASSPFGVPQYF.

The chain links TRBV5-1 to TRBJ2-1; D remains unclear. There are 15 residues in the CDR3. The ends were cut back, 4 bases at V and 6 bases at J, with 17 bases in the middle. Germline loops: CDR1 SGHRS, CDR2 YFSETQ. CDR3 sequence (DNA): TGCGCCAGCAGCCCCCCCCTCACAGAACTCAATGAGCAGTTCTTC. It encodes CASSPPLTELNEQFF.

This clonotype was observed at least ten times. The chain carries TRBV3-1 and TRBJ2-4, with 7 positions matching TRBD2. CDR1 is LGHDT and CDR2 is YNNKEL in the germline V gene (reference sequence). Germline trimming cut 4 bases from V and 0 bases from J; bases unmatched to any gene: 12. The CDR3 runs to 18 residues. As DNA, the CDR3 is TGTGCCAGCAGCCCCGGCGTGTGGGGGGGGGTAGCCAAAAACATTCAGTACTTC. Translated: CASSPGVWGGVAKNIQYF.

The rearrangement uses TRBV19 and TRBJ1-1, with 9 bases matching TRBD1. With V trimmed by 11 bases and J by 3 bases, 10 bases remained unmatched. This CDR3 is built from 14 residues. Germline assignment: CDR1 LNHDA and CDR2 SQIVND (reference sequence). The CDR3 DNA is TGTGCCTCGAGGGGGGACAGGGTTTACACTGAAGCTTTCTTT. Translating gives CASRGDRVYTEAFF. Complete variable domain (other parts from reference TRBV19 and TRBJ1-1): DGGITQSPKYLFRKEGQNVTLSCEQNLNHDAMYWYRQDPGQGLRLIYYSQIVNDFQKGDIAEGYSVSREKKESFPLTVTSAQKNPTAFYLCASRGDRVYTEAFFGQGTRLTVV.

This rearrangement joins TRBV5-6 to TRBJ2-1; D is perhaps TRBD2 (6 bases). This CDR3 contains 15 residues. The germline gives CDR1 SGHDT, CDR2 YYEEEE. V was clipped by 4 bases and J by 8 bases, with 19 bases between them. The chain's CDR3 is CASSRYGAREDEQFF. The CDR3 nucleotides read TGTGCCAGCAGCAGATATGGGGCGAGGGAGGATGAGCAGTTCTTC.

This clonotype was observed a few times. The rearrangement joins TRBV12-3 or TRBV12-4 to TRBJ1-3; D is uncertain. The CDR3 is 14 amino acids. V gave up 7 bases and J gave up 2 bases, with 12 bases separating them. CDR3 protein: CASILREAGNTIYF. The CDR3 nucleotides are TGTGCCAGCATCCTTCGCGAGGCTGGAAACACCATATATTTT.

The genes are TRBV7-2 and TRBJ1-1, with a tentative D call TRBD1 (5 bases). Trimming took off 3 bases at V and 3 bases at J, with 14 bases between the two ends. Germline lookup yields CDR1 SGHTA and CDR2 FQGNSA. The CDR3 has 15 residues. CDR3 amino acids: CASSLVLGEYTEAFF. The DNA of the CDR3 is TGTGCCAGCAGCTTGGTGTTAGGGGAATACACTGAAGCTTTCTTT.

The CDR3 loop reads CATLRPSPMNTEAFF. As DNA, the CDR3 is TGTGCCACACTGCGCCCCTCCCCCATGAACACTGAAGCTTTCTTT. This sequence joins TRBV12-3 or TRBV12-4 and TRBJ1-1; D remains ambiguous. The CDR3 is made up of 15 amino acids. The ends were cut back, 10 bases at V and 0 bases at J, with 18 bases in the middle.

This clonotype was seen more than once but under ten times. V is TRBV4-1 and J is TRBJ2-1; maybe TRBD2 (6 bases). V lost 0 bases, J lost 2 bases, and 11 bases lay in between. Germline loops: CDR1 MGHRA, CDR2 YSYEKL. The CDR3 runs to 16 residues. In DNA, the CDR3 is TGCGCCAGCAGCCAAGAAGGCGGGGTAACCTACAATGAGCAGTTCTTC. Its protein product is CASSQEGGVTYNEQFF.

This rearrangement joins TRBV12-3 or TRBV12-4 to TRBJ2-3; D is unclear. The germline V and J ends were trimmed by 5 bases and 0 bases, with 12 bases remaining between them. CDR3 length: 15 amino acids. The CDR3 DNA sequence: TGTGCCAGCAGTCCGGCCGGCCTCAGCACAGATACGCAGTATTTT. Protein product: CASSPAGLSTDTQYF.

The V and J genes are TRBV18 and TRBJ2-1; 7 nucleotides align to TRBD1. The CDR3 extends over 13 amino acids. J was trimmed by 15 bases and V by 3 bases; bases with no gene match: 11. Looked up from germline, CDR1 is KGHSH and CDR2 is LQKENI. The CDR3 DNA is TGTGCCAGCTCACCGAACCGGGACAGCGATATGTTCTTC. Its protein product is CASSPNRDSDMFF. The full variable domain, its missing parts supplied by reference TRBV18 and TRBJ2-1, is NAGVMQNPRHLVRRRGQEARLRCSPMKGHSHVYWYRQLPEEGLKFMVYLQKENIIDESGMPKERFSAEFPKEGPSILRIQQVVRGDSAAYFCASSPNRDSDMFFGPGTRLTVL.

Only a few counts were recorded for this clonotype. V usage is TRBV5-1 and J usage is TRBJ2-7, with a possible D match to TRBD2 (5 bases). The CDR3 sequence is 14 residues long. The V gene lost 0 bases and the J gene lost 4 bases, with 11 bases spanning the gap. Germline V CDR1 and CDR2: SGHRS, YFSETQ. CDR3 protein: CASSLVGDIYEQYF. CDR3 bases: TGCGCCAGCAGCTTGGTGGGAGACATTTACGAGCAGTACTTC.

The V call is TRBV4-3, the J call TRBJ2-3; weak D call: TRBD2 (6 bases). This CDR3 has 15 residues. Germline V gives CDR1 LGHNA, CDR2 YSLEER. The V end lost 0 bases, the J end lost 8 bases, and 15 bases lay between the germline ends. This CDR3 reads CASSQDLASGSTQYF. CDR3 bases: TGCGCCAGCAGCCAAGATCTGGCTTCCGGGAGTACGCAGTATTTT.

A few counts support this clonotype. The chain uses TRBV5-1 and TRBJ2-7, with 9 bases lining up with TRBD2. CDR3 length: 13 residues. The germline CDR1 and CDR2 sequences are SGHRS and YFSETQ. The trim removed 6 bases at V and 4 bases at J, leaving 5 bases unmatched. The CDR3 is CASKAGGPYEQYF. CDR3 sequence (DNA): TGCGCCAGCAAGGCGGGGGGGCCGTACGAGCAGTACTTC.

The rearrangement uses TRBV6-5 and TRBJ1-5; TRBD1 aligns across 7 bases. Trimming cost V 8 bases and J 5 bases; bases outside gene matches: 9. The CDR3 has 14 residues. Germline V lookup: CDR1 MNHEY, CDR2 SVGAGI. The CDR3 loop reads CASQKQGTDQPQHF. The CDR3 DNA is TGTGCCAGCCAAAAACAGGGGACGGATCAGCCCCAGCATTTT.

This chain uses TRBV5-1 with TRBJ2-7, with D maybe TRBD1 (5 bases). The CDR3 extends over 14 amino acids. Germline CDR1 SGHRS, CDR2 YFSETQ. V was clipped by 0 bases and J by 3 bases, with 10 bases between them. The CDR3 DNA sequence: TGCGCCAGCAGCTTGGGCGACAGCCGCTACGAGCAGTACTTC. This codes for CASSLGDSRYEQYF. The full variable domain, its missing parts supplied by reference TRBV5-1 and TRBJ2-7, is KAGVTQTPRYLIKTRGQQVTLSCSPISGHRSVSWYQQTPGQGLQFLFEYFSETQRNKGNFPGRFSGRQFSNSRSEMNVSTLELGDSALYLCASSLGDSRYEQYFGPGTRLTVT.

There are a few counts of this clonotype. This chain joins TRBV5-4 and TRBJ2-3, with TRBD2 matching over 14 bases. Germline CDR1 is SGHNT and CDR2 is YYREEE (reference sequence). The CDR3 is 15 residues long. J gave up 7 bases and V 4 bases, and 5 bases lay outside the gene matches. In DNA form, the CDR3 reads TGTGCCAGCAGCCCCCGGACTAGCGGGAGGAATACGCAGTATTTT. Translated: CASSPRTSGRNTQYF.

CDR3 in amino acids: CASSYRDNQPQHF. CDR3 DNA: TGTGCCAGCAGCTACAGGGATAATCAGCCCCAGCATTTT. This chain joins TRBV7-2 and TRBJ1-5, with D perhaps TRBD1 (6 bases). This CDR3 has 13 residues. CDR1 and CDR2 from the germline V gene are SGHTA and FQGNSA. Trimming removed 4 bases from V and 4 bases from J, with 8 bases in between.

In its sample, this clonotype was seen a few times. This chain uses TRBV5-5 with TRBJ2-2; TRBD2 matches 7 bases. This CDR3 region has 16 residues. J gave up 6 bases and V 3 bases, and 11 bases lay outside the gene matches. From germline, CDR1 is SGHKS and CDR2 YYEKEE (reference sequence). The CDR3 region is CASSSQFGGGPGELFF. The CDR3, as DNA: TGTGCCAGCAGCTCCCAATTCGGCGGGGGTCCCGGGGAGCTGTTTTTT.

This clonotype was counted once. The chain carries TRBV29-1 and TRBJ1-1, with D uncertain. This CDR3 has 14 amino acids. With 0 bases removed from V and 4 bases from J, the gap between germline ends came to 12 bases. The V gene's germline CDR1 is SQVTM and CDR2 ANQGSEA. CDR3 bases: TGCAGCGTTGAAGACGGGAAGGGTGTCACTGAAGCTTTCTTT. This codes for CSVEDGKGVTEAFF.

The gene calls are TRBV20-1 and TRBJ2-1; D gene ambiguous. Trimming took 1 base from V and 3 from J, leaving 4 bases between them. The length of the CDR3 is 12 residues. CDR1 and CDR2 (germline): DFQATT, SNEGSKA (reference sequence). The CDR3 is CSARANYNEQFF. The CDR3 DNA is TGCAGTGCTAGAGCCAACTACAATGAGCAGTTCTTC.

The chain links TRBV6-2 or TRBV6-3 to TRBJ2-1; possible D gene TRBD2, 6 bases. The V gene lost 7 bases and the J gene lost 4 bases, with 20 bases spanning the gap. Germline CDR1 is MNHEY and CDR2 is SVGEGT. This CDR3 has 16 residues. CDR3 bases: TGTGCCAGCATCGAGGGAGGAGACCAAAAGTACAATGAGCAGTTCTTC. Its translation: CASIEGGDQKYNEQFF.

There are many counts of this clonotype. V gene TRBV4-3 combines with J gene TRBJ2-3; 11 positions match TRBD2. Per germline, CDR1 LGHNA and CDR2 YSLEER. The CDR3 extends over 16 amino acids. Trimming removed 4 bases from V and 0 bases from J; junction bases left unmatched: 3. As DNA, the CDR3 is TGCGCCAGCAGCCGGACTAGCGGGTTTAGCACAGATACGCAGTATTTT. It is translated as CASSRTSGFSTDTQYF.

This clonotype was detected many times. The V and J genes are TRBV12-3 or TRBV12-4 and TRBJ2-7; D is uncertain. The ends were cut back, 2 bases at V and 1 base at J, with 6 bases in the middle. CDR3 size: 13 residues. CDR3: CASSLTASYEQYF. For the CDR3, the DNA is TGTGCCAGCAGTTTAACAGCTTCCTACGAGCAGTACTTC.

This clonotype was observed a handful of times. The chain employs TRBV11-3 and TRBJ2-5; D possibly corresponds to TRBD1 (6 bases). From germline, CDR1 is SGHNT and CDR2 YENEEA. Trimming cost V 5 bases and J 2 bases, with 15 bases left between them. This CDR3 comprises 15 residues. Here the CDR3 DNA reads TGTGCCAGCAGCGCTCCCCAGGGGCATCAAGAGACCCAGTACTTC. This gives the protein CASSAPQGHQETQYF.

This chain uses TRBV7-3 with TRBJ2-1, with 10 nucleotides matching TRBD2. Germline V lookup: CDR1 SGHTA, CDR2 FQGTGA. The CDR3 is 13 residues long. V dropped 5 bases and J dropped 10; count of bases not matched to a gene: 5. CDR3 coding DNA: TGTGCCAGCAGCCCCGGGACTAGCGTGGAGCAGTTCTTC. It is translated as CASSPGTSVEQFF.

The V gene is TRBV14, the J gene TRBJ2-1; TRBD2 matches at 7 bases. After removal of 4 bases from V and 4 bases from J, the junction contained 7 bases not matched to a gene. This CDR3 is 15 amino acids long. CDR1 is SGHDN, CDR2 FVKESK, per germline. CDR3 in amino acids: CASSRSGIRYNEQFF. CDR3 in DNA: TGTGCCAGCAGCCGGAGCGGGATTCGGTACAATGAGCAGTTCTTC.

V gene TRBV12-3 or TRBV12-4 combines with J gene TRBJ2-3, with 12 bases that match TRBD2. V was clipped by 3 bases and J by 2 bases; unmatched bases: 3. The CDR3 covers 16 residues. CDR3 protein: CASSFGLAGNTDTQYF. The CDR3 DNA reads as TGTGCCAGCAGTTTCGGACTAGCGGGAAACACAGATACGCAGTATTTT.

This clonotype was seen more than once but under ten times. This chain joins TRBV19 and TRBJ2-6, with D perhaps given as TRBD1 or TRBD2 (5 bases each). The germline V gene encodes CDR1 LNHDA and CDR2 SQIVND (reference sequence). This CDR3 is built from 19 residues. V was trimmed by 7 bases and J by 0 bases, leaving 22 bases between them. The CDR3 loop is CASKRPRDPNLSGANVLTF. Written as DNA, the CDR3 is TGTGCCAGTAAGCGGCCCCGGGACCCTAACCTCTCTGGGGCCAACGTCCTGACTTTC. Based on the CDR3 plus reference TRBV19 and TRBJ2-6, the full variable domain is DGGITQSPKYLFRKEGQNVTLSCEQNLNHDAMYWYRQDPGQGLRLIYYSQIVNDFQKGDIAEGYSVSREKKESFPLTVTSAQKNPTAFYLCASKRPRDPNLSGANVLTFGAGSRLTVL.